This TCR beta chain was sequenced in a study of blood T cell repertoires in COVID-19. This study enrolled people aged 18 to 89 from about 24 US geographic areas. CDR3 length: 15 residues. V shed 1 base and J 7 bases; nucleotides not matched to a gene: 6. CDR1 and CDR2 from the germline V gene are SGHTA and FQGNSA. Method: immunoSEQ multiplex PCR; TCRdb's copy keeps in-frame clones and lacks some. The data show 200,000 to 250,000 clones, with 75% to 90% seen just once and about 4% held by the top ten. This receptor was obtained from a woman aged 25 to 45 who had been exposed to COVID-19. This rearrangement joins TRBV7-2 to TRBJ2-1, with TRBD2 matching 8 bases. The specimen was PBMCs or T cells enriched from blood (not recorded which). The CDR3 here is CASSLEGTRWNEQFF. DNA for the CDR3: TGTGCCAGCAGCTTAGAGGGGACTAGGTGGAATGAGCAGTTCTTC.